This TCR beta chain was captured in a study of neurological immune-mediated disorders. Study-wide results and limits: While HTLV-1-associated myelopathy showed the greatest TCR clonal expansion, multiple sclerosis showed the least, falling below healthy controls.

TCRdb reanalysed the 5' RACE reads using MiXCR and keeps one entry per CDR3 protein. The table includes about 30,000 distinct CDR3 sequences, 15% detected once. This clonotype was counted at least ten times. Its antigen remains unknown. Where libraries were unsorted, they were derived from 2 million PBMCs stored at -80 degrees C. The germline CDR1 and CDR2 sequences are SNHLY and FYNNEI. The CDR3 totals 14 residues. Trimming pared 7 bases from V and 8 bases from J, leaving 18 bases between. The sample was PBMCs. This clonotype was sampled from a man aged 65 to 85 in good health. This chain links TRBV2 with TRBJ2-4, with a weak D call TRBD1 (5 bases). The CDR3 DNA is TGTGCCAGCAACTATCGACAGAGGCAGGACATTCAGTACTTC. As protein: CASNYRQRQDIQYF.